Listed below are T cell receptor beta chains from one sample, sequenced in a study of Graves' ophthalmopathy and Graves' hyperthyroidism. In TCRdb, the multiplex PCR reads were re-called with MiXCR into one record per CDR3 protein. The sample has some 750,000 distinct CDR3 sequences, approximately 40% seen once. Source material: peripheral blood. The receptors derive from an adult man with Graves' ophthalmopathy. Each CDR3 is given with its conserved first and last residue. Fields, in order: J gene, V gene, D gene, CDR3 length, clone size, CDR3 DNA, CDR3 protein. The D gene is left open where the match is weak. For some rows the clone size is stated as once, few or many, or as a class when expanded; others skip it.

>TRBJ2-5|TRBV25-1|TRBD1|13|many
TGTGCCAGCAGTGGGACAGGGGTGGGGACCCAGTACTTC
CASSGTGVGTQYF
>TRBJ1-4|TRBV7-2|-|14|many
TGTGCCAGCAGCCCTGGGAGGGGTAATGAAAAACTGTTTTTT
CASSPGRGNEKLFF
>TRBJ2-7|TRBV7-2|TRBD2|13|-
TGTGCCAGCAGCTTGACTAGCTTCTACGAGCAGTACTTC
CASSLTSFYEQYF
>TRBJ1-2|TRBV9|-|16|-
TGTGCCAGCAGTCATTCCTCCGGTGGGGCGATCTATGGCTACACCTTC
CASSHSSGGAIYGYTF
>TRBJ2-6|TRBV7-3|TRBD1|14|many
TGTGCCAGCAAGACAGGGACTGGGGCCAACGTCCTGACTTTC
CASKTGTGANVLTF
>TRBJ2-2|TRBV7-8|-|15|many
TGTGCCAGCAGCCTCCGGGAAGGGGAGACCGGGGAGCTGTTTTTT
CASSLREGETGELFF
>TRBJ1-2|TRBV20-1|-|12|-
TGCAGTGCAACCGGGATAGGCTATGGCTACACCTTC
CSATGIGYGYTF
>TRBJ1-4|TRBV29-1|-|13|-
TGCAGCGTTGAGGAGGGGGATGATGAAAAACTGTTTTTT
CSVEEGDDEKLFF
>TRBJ1-6|TRBV6-1|TRBD1|14|-
TGTGCCAGCAGCGGACAGGGAGATAATTCACCCCTCCACTTT
CASSGQGDNSPLHF
>TRBJ1-2|TRBV24-1|-|11|many
TGTGCCACCAAGGGCGGGGACGGCTACACCTTC
CATKGGDGYTF
>TRBJ2-7|TRBV20-1|TRBD1|14|-
TGCAGTTCCACTCCGGGACAGGGGGCAGAAGAGCAGTACTTC
CSSTPGQGAEEQYF
>TRBJ1-2|TRBV6-5|-|13|-
TGTGCCAGCAGTTACTCGTTCGTTTCTGGCTACACCTTC
CASSYSFVSGYTF
>TRBJ1-5|TRBV19|-|17|-
TGTGCCTGGAGTGCCACTCGAGGGGCAATAAGCAATCAGCCCCAGCATTTT
CAWSATRGAISNQPQHF
>TRBJ2-2|TRBV12-3/TRBV12-4|TRBD1|15|-
TGTGCCAGCAGCCCGACAGGGGGGCACACCGGGGAGCTGTTTTTT
CASSPTGGHTGELFF
>TRBJ2-2|TRBV25-1|TRBD2|15|-
TGTGCCAGCAGTCTCCTAGCGGCCCACACCGGGGAGCTGTTTTTT
CASSLLAAHTGELFF
>TRBJ2-7|TRBV2|-|14|-
TGTGCCAGCAGTTTACAAACAGGGACCTACGAGCAGTACTTC
CASSLQTGTYEQYF
>TRBJ1-1|TRBV25-1|TRBD1|14|-
TGTGCCAGCGGTCCGCAGGGGGTGAACACTGAAGCTTTCTTT
CASGPQGVNTEAFF